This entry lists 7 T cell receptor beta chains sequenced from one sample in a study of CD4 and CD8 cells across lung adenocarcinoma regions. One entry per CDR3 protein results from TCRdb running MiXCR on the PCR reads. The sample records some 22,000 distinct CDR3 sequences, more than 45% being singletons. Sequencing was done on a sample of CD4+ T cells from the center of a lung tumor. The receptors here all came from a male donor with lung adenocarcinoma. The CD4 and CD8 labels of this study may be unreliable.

CDR3 DNA sequence: TGTGCCAGCAGCTTAGGACAGGGGAGAGGGATAAGGCAGTTCTTC. Protein sequence: CASSLGQGRGIRQFF. The J gene is TRBJ2-1, the V gene TRBV7-9; 8 positions agree with TRBD1. J gave up 12 bases and V 1 base, and 11 bases lay outside the gene matches. Germline V gene data show CDR1 as SEHNR and CDR2 as FQNEAQ (reference sequence). This CDR3 has 15 residues. The full variable domain, completed using reference TRBV7-9 and TRBJ2-1, is DTGVSQNPRHKITKRGQNVTFRCDPISEHNRLYWYRQTLGQGPEFLTYFQNEAQLEKSRLLSDRFSAERPKGSFSTLEIQRTEQGDSAMYLCASSLGQGRGIRQFFGPGTRLTVL.

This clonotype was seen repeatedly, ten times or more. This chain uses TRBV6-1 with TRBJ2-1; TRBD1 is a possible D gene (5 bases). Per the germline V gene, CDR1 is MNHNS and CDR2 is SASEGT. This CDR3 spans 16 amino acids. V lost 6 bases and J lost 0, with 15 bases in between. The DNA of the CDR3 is TGTGCCAGCAGCCCGAGCCAGGGTAGCTCCTACAATGAGCAGTTCTTC. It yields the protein CASSPSQGSSYNEQFF.

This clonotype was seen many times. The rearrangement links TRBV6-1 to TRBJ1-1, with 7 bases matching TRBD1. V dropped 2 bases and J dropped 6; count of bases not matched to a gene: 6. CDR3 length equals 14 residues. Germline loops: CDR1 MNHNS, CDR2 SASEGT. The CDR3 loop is CASSERRDSSEAFF. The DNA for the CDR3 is TGTGCCAGCAGTGAAAGGCGGGACAGCTCTGAAGCTTTCTTT.

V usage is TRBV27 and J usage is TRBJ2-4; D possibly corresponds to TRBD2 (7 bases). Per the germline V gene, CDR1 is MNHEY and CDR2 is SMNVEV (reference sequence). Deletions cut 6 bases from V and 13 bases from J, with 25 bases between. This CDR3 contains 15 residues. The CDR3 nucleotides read TGTGCCAGCAGCTCGGGGGCGGGAGCCAACAATGTGCAGTACTTC. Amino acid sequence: CASSSGAGANNVQYF.

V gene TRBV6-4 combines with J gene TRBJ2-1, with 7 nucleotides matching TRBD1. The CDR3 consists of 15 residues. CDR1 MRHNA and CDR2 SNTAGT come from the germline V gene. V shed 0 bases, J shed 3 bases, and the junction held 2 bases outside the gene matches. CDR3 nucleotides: TGTGCCAGCAGTGACTCGGCAGGGGGCTACAATGAGCAGTTCTTC. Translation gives CASSDSAGGYNEQFF.

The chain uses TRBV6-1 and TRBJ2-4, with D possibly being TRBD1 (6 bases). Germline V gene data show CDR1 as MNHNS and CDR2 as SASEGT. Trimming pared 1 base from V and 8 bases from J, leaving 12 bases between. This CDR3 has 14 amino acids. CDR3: CASSEGTGSDIQYF. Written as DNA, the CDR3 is TGTGCCAGCAGTGAAGGAACAGGGTCAGACATTCAGTACTTC.

CDR3 DNA sequence: TGCGCCAGGGGCCAAGAGGGTGTGAGCACAGATACGCAGTATTTT. Its translation is CARGQEGVSTDTQYF. The J gene is TRBJ2-3, the V gene TRBV4-1; D may be TRBD2 (5 bases). CDR3 length equals 15 residues. Germline V CDR1 and CDR2: MGHRA, YSYEKL. V was pared by 9 bases and J by 0 bases, with 16 bases between.